These 12 T cell receptor beta chains came from one sample sequenced in a study of regulatory T cells in long-lasting Graves disease. Construction of TCR beta libraries relied on iRepertoire HTBI primers and on Arm-PCR targeting CDR3 regions. MiXCR, run by TCRdb on the multiplex PCR reads, gives a single entry per CDR3 protein. The data hold hundreds of thousands of distinct CDR3 sequences, with more than 20% observed a single time. The time point here: persistent/refractory GD, antithyroid drugs over 5 years with positive TRAb. The TCR library was prepared using RNA isolated from PBMCs. Material: peripheral blood mononuclear cells (PBMCs), obtained when the disease was refractory, from a patient treated with antithyroid drugs. These receptors were taken from a female donor with Graves disease.

This clonotype was recorded at least ten times. The CDR3: CASSLRTGRDTEAFF. CDR3 nucleotide sequence: TGTGCCAGCAGCTTACGGACAGGGCGGGACACTGAAGCTTTCTTT. The V gene is TRBV11-2, the J gene TRBJ1-1; 8 bases fit TRBD1. Germline V CDR1 and CDR2: SGHAT, FQNNGV. There are 15 residues in the CDR3. Trimming took 2 bases from V and 3 from J; bases not matched to a gene: 5.

J is TRBJ2-1 and V is TRBV7-2, with 7 bases fitting TRBD2. The CDR3 contains 15 residues. Germline V CDR1 and CDR2: SGHTA, FQGNSA. V was pared by 2 bases and J by 4 bases, with 5 bases of the junction left unmatched. CDR3 DNA sequence: TGTGCCAGCAGCTTACTTGGCGGGGGATACAATGAGCAGTTCTTC. Protein product: CASSLLGGGYNEQFF.

This clonotype was picked up a small number of times. This chain uses TRBV4-2 with TRBJ1-6; D uncertain. Germline lookup yields CDR1 LGHNA and CDR2 YNFKEQ. The CDR3 extends over 15 amino acids. V was trimmed by 2 bases and J by 10 bases, leaving 15 bases between them. As DNA, the CDR3 is TGTGCCAGCAGCCAAAGTAGGGCAGTAGAGTCACCCCTCCACTTT. This encodes CASSQSRAVESPLHF.

This clonotype was picked up many times. CDR3 region: CAIETAPQTSSYEQYF. The CDR3 DNA reads TGTGCCATAGAGACCGCACCTCAAACGAGCTCCTACGAGCAGTACTTC. The rearrangement links TRBV6-1 to TRBJ2-7; D remains unclear. The CDR3 sequence is 16 residues long. V lost 10 bases to trimming and J lost 0 bases, with 22 bases between them. Germline V CDR1 and CDR2: MNHNS, SASEGT.

The chain's CDR3 is CASGRRGSGELFF. The CDR3, as DNA: TGTGCCAGCGGACGACGGGGGTCCGGGGAGCTGTTTTTT. This rearrangement joins TRBV12-3 or TRBV12-4 to TRBJ2-2; possible D gene TRBD2, 6 bases. The germline V and J ends were trimmed by 8 bases and 6 bases, with 13 bases remaining between them. The CDR3 loop spans 13 amino acids.

V usage is TRBV3-1 and J usage is TRBJ2-7; TRBD1 aligns across 10 bases. The CDR3 contains 15 residues. The germline V gene encodes CDR1 LGHDT and CDR2 YNNKEL (reference sequence). V shed 4 bases and J 9 bases; nucleotides not matched to a gene: 12. The CDR3 loop reads CASSPTGGLPGAQYF. CDR3 sequence (DNA): TGTGCCAGCAGCCCGACAGGGGGCCTTCCGGGGGCGCAGTACTTC.

This clonotype was observed once. The chain joins TRBV27 to TRBJ2-1; no clear D gene. The CDR3 is 13 amino acids. V was cut by 1 base and J by 8 bases, with 9 bases left in between. CDR1 is MNHEY and CDR2 is SMNVEV in the germline V gene (reference sequence). The CDR3 reads CASSLYRRYEQFF. CDR3 bases: TGTGCCAGCAGTTTATATCGAAGGTATGAGCAGTTCTTC.

This clonotype was seen a few times. The rearrangement links TRBV6-1 to TRBJ2-1; D is perhaps TRBD2 (5 bases). CDR1 and CDR2 (germline): MNHNS, SASEGT. The CDR3 extends over 15 amino acids. V gave up 5 bases and J gave up 7 bases, with 18 bases separating them. The CDR3: CASSHTRWRRNEQFF. In DNA form, the CDR3 reads TGTGCCAGCAGTCACACTAGGTGGAGAAGGAATGAGCAGTTCTTC.

For this clonotype: A much larger clone lies a single base off, so this may be a read error. The genes are TRBV28 and TRBJ1-1; a weak D match, TRBD1 (5 bases). Germline V lookup: CDR1 MDHEN, CDR2 SYDVKM. The CDR3 runs 12 residues. The CDR3 protein is CASIGVNTGAFF. The CDR3 DNA reads TGTGCCAGCATAGGGGTGAACACTGGAGCTTTCTTT.

Worth noting for this clonotype: Since a much larger clone is just one base distant, this may be a read error. The chain joins TRBV6-5 to TRBJ1-6, with TRBD1 matching over 7 bases. The CDR3 is 13 residues long. Germline V gives CDR1 MNHEY, CDR2 SVGAGI. The CDR3 protein is CASGYRGGSPLHF. The CDR3 nucleotides are TGTGCCAGCGGTTACAGGGGTGGTTCACCCCTCCACTTT.

CDR3 nucleotides: TGCGCCAGCAGCCAAGGCCCAGGGAACACTGAAGCTTTCTTT. It codes for CASSQGPGNTEAFF. The V gene is TRBV4-1, the J gene TRBJ1-1; the D is unclear. Germline lookup yields CDR1 MGHRA and CDR2 YSYEKL. Trimming took off 1 base at V and 1 base at J, with 7 bases between the two ends. The CDR3 has 14 residues.

About this clonotype: A much larger clone lies a single base off, so this may be a read error. This sequence joins TRBV7-2 and TRBJ1-6, with a tentative D call TRBD1 (5 bases). The CDR3 sequence is 13 residues long. Germline V gene data show CDR1 as SGHTA and CDR2 as FQGNSA. The germline V and J ends were trimmed by 1 base and 8 bases, with 6 bases remaining between them. CDR3 nucleotides: TGTACCAGCAGCTTAGAACAGGATTCACCCCTCCACTTT. This encodes CTSSLEQDSPLHF.